Listed here are 25 T cell receptor beta chains from one sample, sequenced in a study of PD-L1 blockade in urothelial cancer (dated by TCRdb to 2016 to 2017). The library was generated by the immunoSEQ multiplex PCR assay. Entries here come from immuneACCESS through TCRdb and include only in-frame sequences with V and J called. Some clones fail to appear in such tables; in the studies checked, an unresolved V gene covers under half of the shortfall, and the cause of the remainder is unknown. For this sample the table gives roughly 32,000 clones, of which around 80% were detected only once. Together, the top ten hold around 30% of the sample. The sequencing used PBMCs, collected around atezolizumab (anti-PD-L1) treatment. These receptors were collected from a man between 60 and 75 years old with urothelial cancer.

Written as DNA, the CDR3 is TGTGCCAGCAGTTACCTACTGAACACTGAAGCTTTCTTT. This translates into CASSYLLNTEAFF. The J gene is TRBJ1-1, the V gene TRBV6-6; D gene ambiguous. Trimming took off 2 bases at V and 0 bases at J, with 4 bases between the two ends. Germline loops: CDR1 MNHNY, CDR2 SVGAGI (reference sequence). The CDR3 consists of 13 residues.

The rearrangement uses TRBV6-5 and TRBJ1-5, with D perhaps matching TRBD1 (5 bases). CDR1 is MNHEY, CDR2 SVGAGI, per germline. The CDR3 is 13 residues long. Trimming removed 5 bases from V and 4 bases from J, with 9 bases in between. The CDR3 is CASSNRYNQPQHF. The DNA of the CDR3 is TGTGCCAGCAGTAACAGGTATAATCAGCCCCAGCATTTT.

V usage is TRBV18 and J usage is TRBJ1-5; 7 nucleotides line up with TRBD1. CDR1 KGHSH and CDR2 LQKENI come from the germline V gene. This CDR3 comprises 14 residues. The junction had 8 bases not matched to a gene; V was cut back by 6 bases and J by 6 bases. CDR3 coding DNA: TGTGCCAGCTCCCAAGGACAGGTCCCTCAGCCCCAGCATTTT. This encodes CASSQGQVPQPQHF.

The chain is built from TRBV5-1 and TRBJ2-7; TRBD1 agrees at 8 bases. The CDR3 is 14 amino acids. With 0 bases clipped from V and 7 bases from J, the junction kept 6 bases outside the gene matches. Germline V gene lookup returns CDR1 SGHRS and CDR2 YFSETQ. The CDR3 sequence is CASSLGGQAEEQYF. As DNA, the CDR3 is TGCGCCAGCAGCTTGGGGGGACAGGCTGAGGAGCAGTACTTC.

The chain employs TRBV11-3 and TRBJ2-6; 9 bases align to TRBD1. The CDR3 runs to 16 residues. Trimming took 1 base from V and 2 from J; bases not matched to a gene: 0. Germline-derived CDR1 and CDR2 are SGHNT and YENEEA. The CDR3: CASSLGTGAGANVLTF. CDR3 sequence (DNA): TGTGCCAGCAGCTTAGGGACAGGGGCTGGGGCCAACGTCCTGACTTTC.

This chain uses TRBV11-2 with TRBJ2-2; 12 positions agree with TRBD2. Germline CDR1 is SGHAT and CDR2 is FQNNGV. The CDR3 totals 15 residues. The J segment lost 4 bases and the V segment lost 6 bases, leaving 3 bases of the junction unmatched. The chain's CDR3 is CASSPTSGGTGELFF. The CDR3 DNA reads TGTGCCAGCAGTCCGACTAGCGGGGGCACCGGGGAGCTGTTTTTT.

The chain employs TRBV5-6 and TRBJ2-5, with D possibly TRBD1 on 5 matching bases. CDR1 is SGHDT and CDR2 is YYEEEE in the germline V gene. The V end lost 4 bases, the J end lost 5 bases, and 18 bases lay between the germline ends. The CDR3 length is 15 residues. CDR3 protein: CASSVAGNNWETQYF. CDR3 sequence (DNA): TGTGCCAGCAGCGTAGCAGGGAATAACTGGGAGACCCAGTACTTC.

The chain links TRBV20-1 to TRBJ1-4; D ambiguous. The germline gives CDR1 DFQATT, CDR2 SNEGSKA (reference sequence). CDR3 size: 11 residues. The ends were cut back, 5 bases at V and 12 bases at J, with 13 bases in the middle. CDR3 region: CSALTGSQLFF. Here the CDR3 DNA reads TGCAGTGCTCTCACCGGGTCCCAACTGTTTTTT.

The rearrangement links TRBV13 to TRBJ1-3, with no clear D. The CDR3 has 16 amino acids. V dropped 2 bases and J dropped 2 bases, with 13 bases sitting between them. The germline V gene has CDR1 PRHDT and CDR2 FYEKMQ (reference sequence). CDR3 sequence reads: CASSLSPGRTGNTIYF. Here the CDR3 DNA reads TGTGCCAGCAGCTTAAGCCCGGGAAGGACTGGAAACACCATATATTTT. The full variable domain, in which reference TRBV13 and TRBJ1-3 provide the parts outside the CDR3, is AAGVIQSPRHLIKEKRETATLKCYPIPRHDTVYWYQQGPGQDPQFLISFYEKMQSDKGSIPDRFSAQQFSDYHSELNMSSLELGDSALYFCASSLSPGRTGNTIYFGEGSWLTVV.

The chain joins TRBV9 to TRBJ2-3; D perhaps matches TRBD1 (6 bases). There are 15 residues in the CDR3. Germline assignment: CDR1 SGDLS and CDR2 YYNGEE. V lost 0 bases, J lost 2 bases, and 10 bases lay in between. In DNA form, the CDR3 reads TGTGCCAGCAGCGTAGGGGGGCACCTCACAGATACGCAGTATTTT. Translating gives CASSVGGHLTDTQYF.

The rearrangement joins TRBV5-1 to TRBJ2-7, with TRBD1 matching over 11 bases. Per germline, CDR1 SGHRS and CDR2 YFSETQ. This CDR3 comprises 15 residues. With V trimmed by 4 bases and J by 4 bases, 7 bases remained unmatched. In nucleotides, the CDR3 is TGCGCCAGCAGCGGGGGACAGGGGGTAGGGTACGAGCAGTACTTC. This translates into CASSGGQGVGYEQYF.

The rearrangement uses TRBV21-1 and TRBJ2-4; the listed D gene, TRBD2, was not tested against the DNA. TRBV21-1 has pseudogene status. This CDR3 is 12 amino acids long. The CDR3: CASSNSPRVQYF. The CDR3 region has the DNA TGTGCCAGCAGCAACTCCCCCCGAGTTCAGTACTTC.

The chain combines TRBV27 with TRBJ2-1, with 15 bases lining up with TRBD2. The V segment lost 6 bases and the J segment 8 bases; nucleotides outside the gene matches: 5. CDR3 length: 15 amino acids. Germline CDR1 reads MNHEY; CDR2 reads SMNVEV (reference sequence). The DNA of the CDR3 is TGTGCCAGCAGAAGGACTAGCGGGAGGGTCGATGAGCAGTTCTTC. It specifies CASRRTSGRVDEQFF.

The chain recombines TRBV5-4 with TRBJ2-5; D is perhaps TRBD2 (5 bases). Trimming took 2 bases from V and 5 from J, leaving 19 bases between them. The CDR3 runs to 16 residues. Germline V gene data show CDR1 as SGHNT and CDR2 as YYREEE (reference sequence). The CDR3 nucleotides are TGTGCCAGCAGCTTCGTGGCTAGAATGCGGGCCGAGACCCAGTACTTC. Protein product: CASSFVARMRAETQYF.

This sequence joins TRBV4-1 and TRBJ2-5; 11 bases match TRBD2. Losses at the gene ends were 0 bases for V and 7 bases for J; bases not matched to a gene: 10. The CDR3 has 17 amino acids. CDR1 is MGHRA, CDR2 YSYEKL, per germline. The CDR3, as DNA: TGCGCCAGCAGCCAAGAAATCTCTGGGCTAGCGGGGGGGACCCAGTACTTC. Encoded protein: CASSQEISGLAGGTQYF.

The chain carries TRBV7-2 and TRBJ2-7, with D unresolved. The length of the CDR3 is 14 residues. Per germline, CDR1 SGHTA and CDR2 FQGNSA. The ends were cut back, 0 bases at V and 1 base at J, with 7 bases in the middle. The chain's CDR3 is CASSLAHQSYEQYF. The CDR3 bases are TGTGCCAGCAGCTTAGCGCACCAGTCCTACGAGCAGTACTTC.

This chain links TRBV2 with TRBJ1-1; D remains ambiguous. The CDR3 is 13 amino acids. Trimming took 5 bases from V and 5 from J, leaving 12 bases between them. Germline values: CDR1 SNHLY, CDR2 FYNNEI. CDR3 loop: CASSWTEETEAFF. The DNA for the CDR3 is TGTGCCAGCAGTTGGACGGAGGAAACTGAAGCTTTCTTT. Combining the CDR3 with reference TRBV2 and TRBJ1-1 gives the whole variable domain EPEVTQTPSHQVTQMGQEVILRCVPISNHLYFYWYRQILGQKVEFLVSFYNNEISEKSEIFDDQFSVERPDGSNFTLKIRSTKLEDSAMYFCASSWTEETEAFFGQGTRLTVV.

The chain links TRBV5-1 to TRBJ2-2; possible D gene TRBD1, 6 bases. Germline V gene sequence: CDR1 SGHRS, CDR2 YFSETQ. Trimming took off 0 bases at V and 5 bases at J, with 8 bases between the two ends. The CDR3 length is 14 residues. The CDR3 nucleotides are TGCGCCAGCAGCTTGGGAGACAGGACCGGGGAGCTGTTTTTT. Encoded protein: CASSLGDRTGELFF.

A few counts support this clone. The chain has TRBV12-5 and TRBJ2-3; tentative D call: TRBD1 (6 bases). Germline CDR1 and CDR2: LGHNT and FRNRAP. The V end lost 6 bases, the J end lost 1 base, and 14 bases lay between the germline ends. This CDR3 is 15 amino acids long. In nucleotides, the CDR3 is TGTGCTAGTGGCCTAGGACAGTTCGGCACAGATACGCAGTATTTT. This translates into CASGLGQFGTDTQYF.

CDR3 residues: CASTRAGGGETQYF. The DNA for the CDR3 is TGTGCCAGCACGCGGGCGGGAGGAGGTGAGACCCAGTACTTC. J is TRBJ2-5 and V is TRBV2, with 8 positions matching TRBD2. After removal of 7 bases from V and 5 bases from J, the junction contained 9 bases not matched to a gene. In germline, CDR1 is SNHLY, CDR2 FYNNEI. CDR3 length: 14 amino acids.

The V gene is TRBV27, the J gene TRBJ2-7; the match to TRBD1 covers 7 bases. Germline trimming cut 2 bases from V and 5 bases from J; bases unmatched to any gene: 9. Germline V lookup: CDR1 MNHEY, CDR2 SMNVEV (reference sequence). The CDR3 is 15 residues long. The CDR3, as DNA: TGTGCCAGCAGTTTACAAGACAGGGTCTGGGACGAGCAGTACTTC. Its protein is CASSLQDRVWDEQYF.

The sample holds one count of this clone. J is TRBJ2-7 and V is TRBV29-1, with TRBD1 as a possible D gene (6 bases). Trimming removed 5 bases at V and 2 bases at J, with 13 bases between. CDR3 size: 13 residues. Germline CDR1 reads SQVTM; CDR2 reads ANQGSEA. The CDR3 nucleotides read TGCAGCGTTATGACAGGTAAAACCTACGAGCAGTACTTC. Translated, it gives CSVMTGKTYEQYF.

The V and J genes are TRBV7-9 and TRBJ2-1; 9 bases align to TRBD1. J gave up 3 bases and V 5 bases, and 8 bases lay outside the gene matches. Germline CDR1 and CDR2: SEHNR and FQNEAQ (reference sequence). The CDR3 length is 16 residues. The CDR3 bases are TGTGCCAGCAGCCTACCTCGGGACAGGGTCTACAATGAGCAGTTCTTC. This codes for CASSLPRDRVYNEQFF.

The rearrangement links TRBV28 to TRBJ2-1; 9 positions match TRBD1. CDR1 MDHEN and CDR2 SYDVKM come from the germline V gene. This CDR3 has 15 residues. After removal of 5 bases from V and 9 bases from J, the junction contained 11 bases not matched to a gene. The CDR3 loop reads CASSRSLGTGFEQFF. Written as DNA, the CDR3 is TGTGCCAGCAGTCGATCGCTCGGGACAGGGTTTGAGCAGTTCTTC. Full variable domain (outside the CDR3, taken from reference TRBV28 and TRBJ2-1): DVKVTQSSRYLVKRTGEKVFLECVQDMDHENMFWYRQDPGLGLRLIYFSYDVKMKEKGDIPEGYSVSREKKERFSLILESASTNQTSMYLCASSRSLGTGFEQFFGPGTRLTVL.

The CDR3 spells CASSLKDRIVGSPLHF. The CDR3 coding sequence is TGTGCCAGCAGCCTAAAGGACAGGATTGTTGGCTCACCCCTCCACTTT. The chain recombines TRBV7-2 with TRBJ1-6; TRBD1 agrees at 7 bases. V gave up 5 bases and J gave up 10 bases; unmatched junction bases: 14. This CDR3 comprises 16 residues. Germline values: CDR1 SGHTA, CDR2 FQGNSA. Looking up the rest from reference TRBV7-2 and TRBJ1-6 gives the full variable domain: GAGVSQSPSNKVTEKGKDVELRCDPISGHTALYWYRQSLGQGLEFLIYFQGNSAPDKSGLPSDRFSAERTGGSVSTLTIQRTQQEDSAVYLCASSLKDRIVGSPLHFGNGTRLTVT.